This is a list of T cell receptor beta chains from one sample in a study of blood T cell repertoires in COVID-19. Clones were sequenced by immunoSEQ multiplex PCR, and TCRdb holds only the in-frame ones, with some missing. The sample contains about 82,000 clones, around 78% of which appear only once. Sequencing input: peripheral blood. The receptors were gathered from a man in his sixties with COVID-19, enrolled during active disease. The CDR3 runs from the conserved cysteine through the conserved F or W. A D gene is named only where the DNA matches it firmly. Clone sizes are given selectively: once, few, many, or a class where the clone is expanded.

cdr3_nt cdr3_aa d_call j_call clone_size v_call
TGTGCCAGCAGCTTGAGAGGACAGGGGGTCCGGCAGCCCCAGCATTTT CASSLRGQGVRQPQHF TRBD1 TRBJ1-5 hyperexpanded TRBV5-6
TGTGCCAGCAGCGCCCCCGGCGGGGCTAGGGCGCAGTATTTT CASSAPGGARAQYF NA TRBJ2-3 NA TRBV9
TGCGCCAGCAGCTTGGGGGGTAGCGGGAGAACAGATACGCAGTATTTT CASSLGGSGRTDTQYF TRBD2 TRBJ2-3 NA TRBV5-1
TGCGCCAGCAGCTTGGACGGGGGAAGTAATGAAAAACTGTTTTTT CASSLDGGSNEKLFF NA TRBJ1-4 NA TRBV5-1
TGTGCCACCAGCATCCCGGGGGGCTCCGCAGATACGCAGTATTTT CATSIPGGSADTQYF NA TRBJ2-3 NA TRBV15
TGTGCCAGCAGCTTCGGGGGGAGGGGTGGGCCCTCCTACGAGCAGTACTTC CASSFGGRGGPSYEQYF TRBD2 TRBJ2-7 NA TRBV7-6
TGCAGCGTTGAAGGGGGGACTAGCGGGGGCACAGATACGCAGTATTTT CSVEGGTSGGTDTQYF TRBD2 TRBJ2-3 few TRBV29-1
TGTGCCAGTAGTACCCTAGCGGGGGGCGCGGGGGAGCAGTACTTC CASSTLAGGAGEQYF TRBD2 TRBJ2-7 NA TRBV19
TGCAGCGTTGAAGCCCCGACGGGTAGGGGCCGATCCTACAATGAGCAGTTCTTC CSVEAPTGRGRSYNEQFF NA TRBJ2-1 NA TRBV29-1
TGTGCCAGCAGCGTATCAGGCCGGTACTCTGGAAACACCATATATTTT CASSVSGRYSGNTIYF NA TRBJ1-3 NA TRBV9
TGCGCCAGCAGCCGCGGGACTAGCGGGAGCTACGAGACCCAGTACTTC CASSRGTSGSYETQYF TRBD2 TRBJ2-5 NA TRBV5-1
TGTGCCAGCAGTGAACAGACTAATGGCAATCAGCCCCAGCATTTT CASSEQTNGNQPQHF NA TRBJ1-5 NA TRBV2
TGTGCCTGGAGTGGGGCAGCCTATGGCTACACCTTC CAWSGAAYGYTF NA TRBJ1-2 NA TRBV30
TGTGCCGACAATACAGGGAAGGCTAACTATGGCTACACCTTC CADNTGKANYGYTF NA TRBJ1-2 NA TRBV2
TGCGCCAGCAGCCTGGGGCCCTGGACTAGCGGGGTGAACACCGGGGAGCTGTTTTTT CASSLGPWTSGVNTGELFF TRBD2 TRBJ2-2 NA TRBV4-1
TGTGCCAGCAGCTTGGGGGGACAGGGATCCTTACCCTATGGCTACACCTTC CASSLGGQGSLPYGYTF TRBD1 TRBJ1-2 NA TRBV5-5
TGTGCCAGCAGCGTAGCGGGAGACACTGAAGCTTTCTTT CASSVAGDTEAFF NA TRBJ1-1 NA TRBV9
TGTGCCAGCAGACATGGCGGACAAGGGGTATACGAGCAGTACTTC CASRHGGQGVYEQYF NA TRBJ2-7 NA TRBV27
TGTGCCAGCTCACCGAGAGACAGGCCCCGGAACACCATATATTTT CASSPRDRPRNTIYF NA TRBJ1-3 NA TRBV18
TGTGCCAGCAGTTCCCTGGGCGGGGGGGGCCCCAATGAGCAGTTCTTC CASSSLGGGGPNEQFF TRBD2 TRBJ2-1 NA TRBV6-6
TGTGCCAGCAGCTTTGGGGCCGCTGGGTACGAGCAGTACTTC CASSFGAAGYEQYF NA TRBJ2-7 NA TRBV11-1
TGTGCCATCAGTAGGCGGCTAGCGGGAGGATCAGATACGCAGTATTTT CAISRRLAGGSDTQYF TRBD2 TRBJ2-3 NA TRBV10-3
TGTGCCAGCAGCTTAAGACAGGGGCCCTACAATGAGCAGTTCTTC CASSLRQGPYNEQFF TRBD1 TRBJ2-1 few TRBV11-3
TGTGCCAGCTCACCTCTCAGAGCGGGGGGGCCAGATACGCAGTATTTT CASSPLRAGGPDTQYF TRBD2 TRBJ2-3 once TRBV18
TGTGCCAGCAGTGACTCCCCGGGACTAGCGGGGGGGCCTGGTGAGCAGTTCTTC CASSDSPGLAGGPGEQFF TRBD2 TRBJ2-1 few TRBV6-4
TGTGCCATAGGACAGTACAATGAGCAGTTCTTC CAIGQYNEQFF NA TRBJ2-1 NA TRBV10-3
TGTGCCAGCAGGATAAGGGGGCCGTCAGGAGGCGAGCAGTACTTC CASRIRGPSGGEQYF TRBD1 TRBJ2-7 NA TRBV6-5
TGTGCCAGCAGCTTGGGCTGGGGCGCTGAGCAGTTCTTC CASSLGWGAEQFF NA TRBJ2-1 NA TRBV7-2
TGTGCCAGTAGTACCCAGACAGGTTTCACAGATACGCAGTATTTT CASSTQTGFTDTQYF NA TRBJ2-3 NA TRBV19
TGTGCCAGCAGTGAAGACAGGGCGCAGCCCCAGCATTTT CASSEDRAQPQHF NA TRBJ1-5 NA TRBV2
TGCGCCAGCAGCCACCCTGGGGCGGGAGTTGAGACCCAGTACTTC CASSHPGAGVETQYF TRBD2 TRBJ2-5 NA TRBV4-1
TGTGCCAGCAGCTCAAGTACTAGCGGAGGACTTCGATTCGGGCAGTTCTTC CASSSSTSGGLRFGQFF TRBD2 TRBJ2-1 NA TRBV7-8
TGTGCCACCAGCAGAGCCGGGACAGGGGGGTACGAGCAGTACTTC CATSRAGTGGYEQYF TRBD1 TRBJ2-7 NA TRBV15
TGTGCCAGCAGCAGGGAGTTTTCGAACACCGGGGAGCTGTTTTTT CASSREFSNTGELFF NA TRBJ2-2 NA TRBV7-2
TGCGCCAGCAGCTTGGAAGGGGATTGGCGAGAGACCCAGTACTTC CASSLEGDWRETQYF NA TRBJ2-5 NA TRBV5-1
TGTGCCACCAGTGATGGGACTAGAGGTGACTACAATGAGCAGTTCTTC CATSDGTRGDYNEQFF TRBD2 TRBJ2-1 NA TRBV24-1
TGTGCCAGCAGCTCCCGGACTAGCGGGAGTATCCACAATGAGCAGTTCTTC CASSSRTSGSIHNEQFF TRBD2 TRBJ2-1 NA TRBV7-2
TGTGCCAGCTCACCGCTACAGACCTACAATGAGCAGTTCTTC CASSPLQTYNEQFF NA TRBJ2-1 once TRBV18
TGTGCCAGCAGCCGCAGGGTTACAGATACGCAGTATTTT CASSRRVTDTQYF NA TRBJ2-3 NA TRBV3-1/TRBV3-2
TGTGCCAGCAGCCAAGCTAGCGGGAAAAACATTCAGTACTTC CASSQASGKNIQYF TRBD2 TRBJ2-4 NA TRBV14
TGTGCCAGCAGTTCACCGACAGGAAGTAATGAAAAACTGTTTTTT CASSSPTGSNEKLFF NA TRBJ1-4 NA TRBV6-5
TGTGCCAGCAGCTTGACAGGACCTAACTCACCCCTCCACTTT CASSLTGPNSPLHF NA TRBJ1-6 NA TRBV11-1
TGTGCCACCAGCACTCCGACAGGGAGATTGTTTTTT CATSTPTGRLFF TRBD1 TRBJ1-4 NA TRBV15
TGCGCCAGCAGCTTTGGGACAGGGGGACAGCCCCAGCATTTT CASSFGTGGQPQHF TRBD1 TRBJ1-5 NA TRBV5-1
TGTGCCAGCAGTCCACTCACAGGGGTCGGGACTAGCAACAATGAGCAGTTCTTC CASSPLTGVGTSNNEQFF TRBD2 TRBJ2-1 NA TRBV27
TGCAGCGTTGAAGTAAGGACTCCCTCTAGATCACGGGAGGGGGTCTACGAGCAGTACTTC CSVEVRTPSRSREGVYEQYF TRBD2 TRBJ2-7 NA TRBV29-1
TGCAGCGTAAATGGACAGGCTTATGGCTACACCTTC CSVNGQAYGYTF TRBD1 TRBJ1-2 once TRBV29-1
TGTGCCAGCAGCTTAGAGCACCTATCCCAGTATTTT CASSLEHLSQYF NA TRBJ2-3 few TRBV11-2
TGTGCCAGCAGCCCACTAGCGGCTAGCACAGATACGCAGTATTTT CASSPLAASTDTQYF TRBD2 TRBJ2-3 NA TRBV6-6
TGTGCCAGCAGCATTGCTAGCGGGGGAACCTACGAGCAGTACTTC CASSIASGGTYEQYF TRBD2 TRBJ2-7 NA TRBV9
TGCGCCAGCGGCCGGGGCCGGGAGGGCACTGAAGCTTTCTTT CASGRGREGTEAFF NA TRBJ1-1 NA TRBV5-1
TGTGCCAGCAGCTTACGTAGGACTAGCGGCCTTAATGAGCAGTTCTTC CASSLRRTSGLNEQFF TRBD2 TRBJ2-1 NA TRBV7-2
TGTGCCAGCAGCAGGGTCCTCTCTGGGGCCAACGTCCTGACTTTC CASSRVLSGANVLTF NA TRBJ2-6 NA TRBV6-5
TGTGCCAGCAGCTTGCCCCCAGGGGGAAACACCGGGGAGCTGTTTTTT CASSLPPGGNTGELFF TRBD1 TRBJ2-2 few TRBV7-9
TGTGCCAGCAGCTGGGGACCGGGACAGGGCTATGAAAAACTGTTTTTT CASSWGPGQGYEKLFF TRBD1 TRBJ1-4 NA TRBV11-2